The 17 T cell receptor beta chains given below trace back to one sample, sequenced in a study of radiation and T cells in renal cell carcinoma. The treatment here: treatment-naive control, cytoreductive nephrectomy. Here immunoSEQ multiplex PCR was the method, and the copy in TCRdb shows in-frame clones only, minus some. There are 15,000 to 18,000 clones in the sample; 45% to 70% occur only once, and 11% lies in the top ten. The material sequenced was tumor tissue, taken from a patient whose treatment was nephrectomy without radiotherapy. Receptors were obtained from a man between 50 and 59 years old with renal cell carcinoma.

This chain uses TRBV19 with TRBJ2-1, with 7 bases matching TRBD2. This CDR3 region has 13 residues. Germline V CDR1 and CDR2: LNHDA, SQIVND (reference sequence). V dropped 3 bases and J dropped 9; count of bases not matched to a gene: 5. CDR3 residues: CASSIGTIGEQFF. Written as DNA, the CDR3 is TGTGCCAGTAGTATCGGGACTATTGGTGAGCAGTTCTTC.

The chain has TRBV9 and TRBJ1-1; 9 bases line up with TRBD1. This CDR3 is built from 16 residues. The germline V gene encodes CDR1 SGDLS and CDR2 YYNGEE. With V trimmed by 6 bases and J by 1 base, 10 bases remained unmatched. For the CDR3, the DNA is TGTGCCAGCAAAACCGGGACAGGGTTGGGGAACACTGAAGCTTTCTTT. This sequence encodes CASKTGTGLGNTEAFF.

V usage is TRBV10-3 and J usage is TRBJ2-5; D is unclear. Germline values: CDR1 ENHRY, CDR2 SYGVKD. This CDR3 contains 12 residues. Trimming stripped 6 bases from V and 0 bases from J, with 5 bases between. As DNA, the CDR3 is TGTGCCATCAGGGGGTACCAAGAGACCCAGTACTTC. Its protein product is CAIRGYQETQYF.

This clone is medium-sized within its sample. CDR3 in amino acids: CASSPGQATNEQFF. The CDR3 nucleotides read TGTGCCAGTAGTCCGGGACAGGCCACCAATGAGCAGTTCTTC. V usage is TRBV19 and J usage is TRBJ2-1; TRBD1 aligns across 8 bases. In germline, CDR1 is LNHDA, CDR2 SQIVND (reference sequence). After removal of 5 bases from V and 6 bases from J, the junction contained 6 bases not matched to a gene. The CDR3 is made up of 14 amino acids.

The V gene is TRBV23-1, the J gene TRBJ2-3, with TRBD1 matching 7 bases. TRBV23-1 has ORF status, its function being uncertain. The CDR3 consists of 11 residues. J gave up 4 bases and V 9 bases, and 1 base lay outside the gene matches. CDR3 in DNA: TGCGCCAGGAGGGGGCCAGATACGCAGTATTTT. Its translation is CARRGPDTQYF.

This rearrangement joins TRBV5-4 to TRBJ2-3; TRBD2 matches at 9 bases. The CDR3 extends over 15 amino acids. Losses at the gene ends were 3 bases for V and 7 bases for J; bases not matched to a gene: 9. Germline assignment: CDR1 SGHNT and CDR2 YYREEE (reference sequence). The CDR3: CASSSGTSTSYTQYF. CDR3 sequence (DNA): TGTGCCAGCAGCTCAGGGACTAGCACCTCCTATACGCAGTATTTT.

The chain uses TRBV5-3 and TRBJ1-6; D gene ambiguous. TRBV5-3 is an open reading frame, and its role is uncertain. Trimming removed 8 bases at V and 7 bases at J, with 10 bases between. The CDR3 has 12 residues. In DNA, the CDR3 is TGTGCCAGGGATTTCCCGAATTCACCCCTCCACTTT. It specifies CARDFPNSPLHF.

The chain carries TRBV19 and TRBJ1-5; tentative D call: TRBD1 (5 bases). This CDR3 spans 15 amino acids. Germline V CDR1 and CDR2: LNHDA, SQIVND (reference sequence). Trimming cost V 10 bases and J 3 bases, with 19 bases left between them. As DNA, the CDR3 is TGTGCCACCACAATGTACGGGGACGTCAATCAGCCCCAGCATTTT. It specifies CATTMYGDVNQPQHF.

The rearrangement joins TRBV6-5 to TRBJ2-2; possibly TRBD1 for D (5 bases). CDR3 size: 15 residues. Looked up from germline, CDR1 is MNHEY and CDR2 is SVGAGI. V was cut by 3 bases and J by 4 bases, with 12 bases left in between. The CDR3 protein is CASSYRGRRTGELFF. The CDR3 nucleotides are TGTGCCAGCAGTTATAGGGGCCGACGCACCGGGGAGCTGTTTTTT.

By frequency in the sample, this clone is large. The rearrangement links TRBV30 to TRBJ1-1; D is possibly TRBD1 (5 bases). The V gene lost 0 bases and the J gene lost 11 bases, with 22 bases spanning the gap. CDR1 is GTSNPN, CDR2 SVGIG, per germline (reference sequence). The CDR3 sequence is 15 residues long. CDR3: CAWSVRERPGHRAFF. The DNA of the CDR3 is TGTGCCTGGAGTGTACGCGAAAGGCCAGGGCATCGGGCTTTCTTT.

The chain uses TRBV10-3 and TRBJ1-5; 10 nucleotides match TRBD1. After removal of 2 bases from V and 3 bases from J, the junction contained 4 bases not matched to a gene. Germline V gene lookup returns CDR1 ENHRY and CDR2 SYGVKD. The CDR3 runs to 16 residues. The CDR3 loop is CAISEGGQGFNQPQHF. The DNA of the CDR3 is TGTGCCATCAGTGAGGGGGGACAGGGGTTCAATCAGCCCCAGCATTTT.

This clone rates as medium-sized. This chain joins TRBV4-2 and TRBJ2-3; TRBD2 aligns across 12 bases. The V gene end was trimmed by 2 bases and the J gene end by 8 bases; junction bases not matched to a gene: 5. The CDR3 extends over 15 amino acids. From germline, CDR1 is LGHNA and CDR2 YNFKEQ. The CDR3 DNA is TGTGCCAGCAGCCAATCTAGCGGGGGGGCGAGTACGCAGTATTTT. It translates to CASSQSSGGASTQYF.

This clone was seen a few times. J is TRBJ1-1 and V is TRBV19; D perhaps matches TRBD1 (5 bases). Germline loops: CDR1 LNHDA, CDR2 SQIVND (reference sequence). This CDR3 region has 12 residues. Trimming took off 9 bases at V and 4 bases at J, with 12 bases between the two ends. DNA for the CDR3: TGTGCCAGCGCTTGGGGCCTCACTGAAGCTTTCTTT. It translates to CASAWGLTEAFF. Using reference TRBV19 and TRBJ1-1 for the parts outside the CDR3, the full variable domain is DGGITQSPKYLFRKEGQNVTLSCEQNLNHDAMYWYRQDPGQGLRLIYYSQIVNDFQKGDIAEGYSVSREKKESFPLTVTSAQKNPTAFYLCASAWGLTEAFFGQGTRLTVV.

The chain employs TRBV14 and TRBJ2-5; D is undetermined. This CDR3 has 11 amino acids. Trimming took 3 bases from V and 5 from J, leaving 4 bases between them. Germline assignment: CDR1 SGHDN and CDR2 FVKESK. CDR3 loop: CASSHGETQYF. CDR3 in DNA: TGTGCCAGCAGCCACGGTGAGACCCAGTACTTC.

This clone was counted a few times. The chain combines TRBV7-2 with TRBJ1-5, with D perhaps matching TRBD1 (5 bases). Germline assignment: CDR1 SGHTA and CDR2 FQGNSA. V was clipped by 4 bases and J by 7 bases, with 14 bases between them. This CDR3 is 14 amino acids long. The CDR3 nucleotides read TGTGCCAGCAGCTCCCCGGGGGTCGGGCAGCCCCAGCATTTT. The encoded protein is CASSSPGVGQPQHF. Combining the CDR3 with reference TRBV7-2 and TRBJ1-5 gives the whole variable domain GAGVSQSPSNKVTEKGKDVELRCDPISGHTALYWYRQSLGQGLEFLIYFQGNSAPDKSGLPSDRFSAERTGGSVSTLTIQRTQQEDSAVYLCASSSPGVGQPQHFGDGTRLSIL.

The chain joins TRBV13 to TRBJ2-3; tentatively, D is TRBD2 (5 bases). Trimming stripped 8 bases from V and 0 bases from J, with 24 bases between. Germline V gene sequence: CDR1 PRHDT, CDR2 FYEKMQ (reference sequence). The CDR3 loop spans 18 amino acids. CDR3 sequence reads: CASQPNSVYSSSTDTQYF. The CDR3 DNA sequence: TGTGCCAGCCAACCCAATAGCGTCTATTCTTCTAGCACAGATACGCAGTATTTT.

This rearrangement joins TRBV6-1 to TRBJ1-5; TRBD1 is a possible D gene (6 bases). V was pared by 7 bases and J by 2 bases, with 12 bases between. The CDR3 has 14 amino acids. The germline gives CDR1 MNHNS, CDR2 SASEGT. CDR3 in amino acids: CASISGEGNQPQHF. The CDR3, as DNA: TGTGCCAGCATCTCAGGGGAAGGCAATCAGCCCCAGCATTTT.